The rows below give T cell receptor beta chains drawn from one sample of a study of blood T cell repertoires in COVID-19. The assay was immunoSEQ multiplex PCR, and TCRdb's table has in-frame clones only and misses some. The sample comprises approximately 300,000 clones, 75% to 90% of which are singletons, and about 4.6% rests with the top ten. The specimen was peripheral blood. All receptors come from a man aged 40-49 years with acute or convalescent COVID-19. The CDR3 runs from the conserved cysteine through the conserved F or W. A D gene is named only where the DNA matches it firmly. For some rows the clone size is stated as once, few or many, or as a class when expanded; others skip it.

-	TRBD1	TRBJ1-1	TRBV18	CASSLGTGMNTEAFF	TGTGCCAGCTCACTTGGGACAGGCATGAACACTGAAGCTTTCTTT
-	TRBD1	TRBJ1-5	TRBV30	CAWSAGQLNQPQHF	TGTGCCTGGAGTGCGGGACAGTTAAATCAGCCCCAGCATTTT
-	TRBD2	TRBJ2-1	TRBV5-1	CASSLRSGDYNEQFF	TGCGCCAGCAGCTTGAGGAGCGGGGATTACAATGAGCAGTTCTTC
-	-	TRBJ1-1	TRBV30	CANSQPNTEAFF	TGTGCCAACTCGCAACCGAACACTGAAGCTTTCTTT
once	TRBD1	TRBJ1-2	TRBV19	CASFTGVGYTF	TGTGCCAGTTTTACAGGGGTTGGCTACACCTTC
-	-	TRBJ1-4	TRBV5-4	CASSQDPREEKLFF	TGTGCCAGCAGCCAGGACCCGAGGGAAGAAAAACTGTTTTTT
-	-	TRBJ1-3	TRBV7-2	CASSLSGAASGNTIYF	TGTGCCAGCAGCTTAAGCGGCGCGGCTTCGGGAAACACCATATATTTT
-	TRBD1	TRBJ1-4	TRBV30	CAWSRYRGRNEKLFF	TGTGCCTGGAGCCGTTACAGGGGGCGAAATGAAAAACTGTTTTTT
-	-	TRBJ2-5	TRBV3-1/TRBV3-2	CASSPGGVLANQETQYF	TGTGCCAGCAGCCCCGGGGGAGTTTTGGCCAACCAAGAGACCCAGTACTTC
-	-	TRBJ2-7	TRBV7-9	CASSLPRRNEQYF	TGTGCCAGCAGCTTACCCCGTAGAAACGAGCAGTACTTC
-	-	TRBJ1-5	TRBV19	CATAGGGNQPQHF	TGTGCCACCGCGGGGGGGGGCAATCAGCCCCAGCATTTT
-	-	TRBJ2-1	TRBV10-1	CASSENSGQREQFF	TGCGCCAGCAGTGAAAATAGCGGCCAAAGGGAGCAGTTCTTC
-	-	TRBJ2-7	TRBV13	CASRQGNYEQYF	TGTGCCAGCAGGCAGGGAAACTACGAGCAGTACTTC
-	-	TRBJ1-6	TRBV2	CASSEDGLYNSPLHF	TGTGCCAGCAGTGAGGACGGACTCTATAATTCACCCCTCCACTTT
-	TRBD2	TRBJ2-1	TRBV7-2	CASSSSASGGANEQFF	TGTGCCAGCAGCTCCAGCGCTAGCGGGGGGGCTAATGAGCAGTTCTTC
-	-	TRBJ1-4	TRBV9	CASSPQTGFREKLFF	TGTGCCAGCAGCCCCCAGACAGGATTCAGGGAAAAACTGTTTTTT
-	-	TRBJ1-5	TRBV7-9	CASSPATGGLNQPQHF	TGTGCCAGCAGCCCCGCCACAGGAGGGCTGAATCAGCCCCAGCATTTT
-	TRBD2	TRBJ2-7	TRBV11-2	CASSLDREGQYF	TGTGCCAGCAGCTTAGATCGGGAGGGGCAGTACTTC
-	-	TRBJ1-2	TRBV4-2	CASSQVGDLYGYTF	TGTGCCAGCAGCCAGGTCGGAGATCTCTATGGCTACACCTTC
-	TRBD2	TRBJ2-7	TRBV6-5	CASSRTSGSYEQYF	TGTGCCAGCAGCCGGACTAGCGGTTCCTACGAGCAGTACTTC
-	-	TRBJ2-7	TRBV27	CASSLRRSHYEQYF	TGTGCCAGCAGTCTCAGACGGAGTCACTACGAGCAGTACTTC
-	-	TRBJ2-1	TRBV6-5	CASSNQGIYNEQFF	TGTGCCAGCAGTAATCAGGGGATCTACAATGAGCAGTTCTTC
-	-	TRBJ2-1	TRBV24-1	CATSPGANEQFF	TGTGCCACCAGTCCTGGGGCCAATGAGCAGTTCTTC
-	TRBD1	TRBJ2-7	TRBV5-6	CASSPDREKTYEQYF	TGTGCCAGCAGCCCGGACAGGGAAAAGACCTACGAGCAGTACTTC
-	TRBD1	TRBJ1-4	TRBV28	CASSETRQGGWEKLFF	TGTGCCAGCAGTGAGACCCGACAGGGCGGGTGGGAAAAACTGTTTTTT
few	TRBD1	TRBJ2-2	TRBV5-1	CASSPYPGTDRGTGELFF	TGCGCCAGCAGCCCCTACCCCGGGACAGACCGAGGCACCGGGGAGCTGTTTTTT
-	-	TRBJ1-1	TRBV3-1/TRBV3-2	CASSQRGSTEAFF	TGTGCCAGCAGCCAAAGGGGGAGCACTGAAGCTTTCTTT
once	-	TRBJ1-3	TRBV4-1	CASSQDWGPGNTIYF	TGCGCCAGCAGCCAAGATTGGGGGCCTGGAAACACCATATATTTT
-	-	TRBJ2-3	TRBV20-1	CSAPYTDTQYF	TGCAGTGCTCCCTATACAGATACGCAGTATTTT
-	-	TRBJ1-2	TRBV10-3	CAISELSYGYTF	TGTGCCATCAGTGAACTCTCATATGGCTACACCTTC
once	TRBD1	TRBJ1-2	TRBV5-1	CASSPGQGAVGYTF	TGCGCCAGCAGCCCCGGACAGGGGGCGGTAGGCTACACCTTC
-	TRBD1	TRBJ1-5	TRBV12-5	CASGNGTAPGNQPQHF	TGTGCTAGTGGTAATGGGACAGCCCCCGGGAATCAGCCCCAGCATTTT
-	TRBD1	TRBJ1-4	TRBV6-6	CASSPRGQGEKLFF	TGTGCCAGCAGTCCGAGAGGACAGGGGGAAAAACTGTTTTTT
-	TRBD1	TRBJ1-6	TRBV5-1	CASSSGTGNSPLHF	TGCGCCAGCAGCTCCGGGACAGGGAATTCACCCCTCCACTTT
-	-	TRBJ1-1	TRBV5-4	CASSSPGAGNTEAFF	TGTGCCAGCAGCTCACCAGGGGCCGGGAACACTGAAGCTTTCTTT
-	-	TRBJ2-7	TRBV10-3	CAIKPRVTYEQYF	TGTGCCATCAAGCCCAGGGTGACCTACGAGCAGTACTTC
-	-	TRBJ1-3	TRBV7-9	CASSLAGTTIYF	TGTGCCAGCAGCCTAGCCGGGACAACCATATATTTT
-	TRBD1	TRBJ1-2	TRBV9	CASRQGGRGSGGYTF	TGTGCCAGCAGGCAAGGGGGCAGGGGTTCGGGTGGCTACACCTTC